This T cell receptor (beta chain) was recorded in a study of Ad26.COV2.S vaccination and SARS-CoV-2 variants. Looking at the study overall: Among those in the COV1001 Ad26.COV2.S trial arm was the donor.

Treatment specified: roughly 19 received Ad26.COV2.S at low or high dose, single or two shots; a few received placebo; per-sample allocation not given. Following the first vaccine or placebo injection, samples were taken on day 63. In germline, CDR1 is SQVTM, CDR2 ANQGSEA. The CDR3 spans 15 residues. V lost 7 bases to trimming and J lost 7 bases; unmatched junction nucleotides: 15. Sequencing was performed with immunoSEQ multiplex PCR; in TCRdb, only in-frame clones are kept and a portion is missing. The repertoire has about 680,000 clones, roughly 90% of them found once; the top ten carry roughly 1.5%.

The specimen was peripheral blood, collected in a trial of Ad26.COV2.S vaccine versus placebo. The V gene is TRBV29-1, the J gene TRBJ2-2; 7 bases fit TRBD1. This sequence originates from a person aged 18 to 65 who received the Ad26.COV2.S COVID-19 vaccine or a placebo. CDR3 loop: CSGVQGSPWGGELFF. Here the CDR3 DNA reads TGCAGCGGCGTACAGGGGTCCCCCTGGGGCGGGGAGCTGTTTTTT.